This T cell receptor (beta chain) was recovered during a study of shared clonotypes between healthy human individuals. Sequenced by immunoSEQ multiplex PCR; TCRdb stores in-frame clones only, minus some. The top ten hold 0.1% to 0.15% of the sample, which has 2 million to 2.5 million clones, 85% to 95% seen once. Germline CDR1 is SGHTA and CDR2 is FQGNSA. The ends were cut back, 1 base at V and 3 bases at J, with 13 bases in the middle. The CDR3 sequence is 15 residues long. Source material: naive CD4+ T cells sorted from blood. The subset here: CD45RA+ positively selected. The sequence came from a man aged 18 to 29 in good health. The chain is built from TRBV7-2 and TRBJ2-7; D ambiguous. The CDR3 nucleotides read TGTGCCAGCAGCTTAGTGGCCGTGGGCGGCTACGAGCAGTACTTC. Translating it yields CASSLVAVGGYEQYF.